One sample yielded the 21 T cell receptor beta chains listed below, sequenced in a study of T cells in Graves' hyperthyroidism and ophthalmopathy. TCR beta CDR3 sequences were amplified from RNA transcripts. HTBI primers were the set used in a first-round RT-PCR of the TCR CDR3. TCRdb reprocessed the multiplex PCR reads with MiXCR, giving one entry per CDR3 protein. The sample includes hundreds of thousands of distinct CDR3 sequences, over 35% of them seen just once. Specimen: blood. The receptors derive from a man aged 18 to 30 with Graves' hyperthyroidism.

V is TRBV29-1 and J is TRBJ1-2; D is unresolved. The CDR3 covers 9 residues. V lost 2 bases and J lost 12, with 7 bases in between. Germline V lookup: CDR1 SQVTM, CDR2 ANQGSEA. CDR3 region: CSVERGNTF. CDR3 bases: TGCAGCGTTGAACGTGGAAACACCTTC. Filled out from reference TRBV29-1 and TRBJ1-2, the complete variable domain reads SAVISQKPSRDICQRGTSLTIQCQVDSQVTMMFWYRQQPGQSLTLIATANQGSEATYESGFVIDKFPISRPNLTFSTLTVSNMSPEDSSIYLCSVERGNTFGSGTRLTVV.

This clonotype has more than one count but fewer than ten. The chain couples TRBV7-8 to TRBJ2-5; D tentatively fits TRBD1 or TRBD2 (7 bases each). Trimming pared 4 bases from V and 4 bases from J, leaving 28 bases between. Looked up from germline, CDR1 is SGHVS and CDR2 is FQNEAQ. The CDR3 has 19 amino acids. Written as DNA, the CDR3 is TGTGCCAGCAGCTCGTACGCATCAAGCGGGACAGCTATTGGAGAGACCCAGTACTTC. It codes for CASSSYASSGTAIGETQYF.

This clonotype was seen at least ten times. The J gene is TRBJ2-7, the V gene TRBV2, with D perhaps matching TRBD2 (5 bases). The V gene's germline CDR1 is SNHLY and CDR2 FYNNEI. The CDR3 has 15 amino acids. V was pared by 4 bases and J by 0 bases, with 13 bases between. DNA of the CDR3: TGTGCCAGCAGTGGGATGAGCGGACCCTCCTACGAGCAGTACTTC. Encoded protein: CASSGMSGPSYEQYF.

Worth noting for this clonotype: A read error is likely, as this CDR3 ends without the conserved phenylalanine or tryptophan. The DNA is left out, because the CDR3 cannot be placed on it with certainty; the CDR3 is given as TCRdb lists it. The chain carries TRBV5-6 and TRBJ2-2; no check of the table's D call, TRBD2, against the DNA was made. The CDR3 is 16 residues long, ends included. The germline V gene encodes CDR1 SGHDT and CDR2 YYEEEE. The CDR3: CASSSRQVANTGELAH.

V usage is TRBV5-4 and J usage is TRBJ2-7, with 7 bases lining up with TRBD2. This CDR3 is built from 14 residues. V was clipped by 4 bases and J by 5 bases; unmatched bases: 9. Germline-derived CDR1 and CDR2 are SGHNT and YYREEE (reference sequence). Here the CDR3 reads CASSHGGRVDEQYF. The DNA of the CDR3 is TGTGCCAGCAGCCACGGAGGGAGGGTCGACGAGCAGTACTTC.

This clonotype was seen only a few times. CDR3 bases: TGTGCCAGCAGTTACTGGGAGGATGGCTACACCTTC. Its translation: CASSYWEDGYTF. This sequence joins TRBV12-3 or TRBV12-4 and TRBJ1-2; unclear D gene. Deletions cut 4 bases from V and 6 bases from J, with 9 bases between. The CDR3 contains 12 residues.

The V call is TRBV5-1, the J call TRBJ1-4, with 8 bases that match TRBD1. V lost 3 bases to trimming and J lost 8 bases; unmatched junction nucleotides: 9. The CDR3 sequence is 15 residues long. Germline loops: CDR1 SGHRS, CDR2 YFSETQ. This chain's CDR3 is CASSSVQGGEEKLFF. As DNA, the CDR3 is TGCGCCAGCAGCTCGGTACAGGGGGGAGAAGAAAAACTGTTTTTT.

This clonotype appeared many times. The CDR3 DNA reads TGTGCCAGTTTAAGAGTGGGGAATAGCAATCAGCCCCAGCATTTT. As protein: CASLRVGNSNQPQHF. This chain joins TRBV19 and TRBJ1-5, with D hard to call. V lost 8 bases and J lost 0, with 14 bases in between. CDR1 and CDR2 (germline): LNHDA, SQIVND (reference sequence). The CDR3 covers 15 residues.

The CDR3 spells CAIGTSGNEQYF. The CDR3 nucleotides read TGTGCCATCGGGACTAGCGGGAACGAGCAGTACTTC. The chain couples TRBV10-3 to TRBJ2-7, with 13 bases lining up with TRBD2. J gave up 5 bases and V 8 bases, and 0 bases lay outside the gene matches. Looked up from germline, CDR1 is ENHRY and CDR2 is SYGVKD. This CDR3 region has 12 residues.

This clonotype was counted between two and nine times. This chain links TRBV12-3 or TRBV12-4 with TRBJ1-2; 10 bases are shared with TRBD1. This CDR3 spans 15 amino acids. Trimming removed 3 bases from V and 4 bases from J; junction bases left unmatched: 5. As DNA, the CDR3 is TGTGCCAGCAGTTTCTTGACAGGGGGCGGCTATGGCTACACCTTC. It yields the protein CASSFLTGGGYGYTF.

J is TRBJ1-2 and V is TRBV5-4; D is possibly TRBD1 (6 bases). In germline, CDR1 is SGHNT, CDR2 YYREEE (reference sequence). This CDR3 region has 12 residues. Trimming removed 3 bases from V and 6 bases from J, with 9 bases in between. The CDR3 coding sequence is TGTGCCAGCAGCTCGGACAGTAATGGCTACACCTTC. The encoded protein is CASSSDSNGYTF.

This clonotype showed up many times. The rearrangement links TRBV29-1 to TRBJ1-2; possibly TRBD1 for D (5 bases). Germline V CDR1 and CDR2: SQVTM, ANQGSEA. V lost 2 bases and J 1 base, leaving 11 bases between the germline ends. CDR3 length: 14 residues. The CDR3 sequence is CSVESATDNYGYTF. The DNA for the CDR3 is TGCAGCGTTGAATCCGCGACAGATAACTATGGCTACACCTTC. Together with reference TRBV29-1 and TRBJ1-2, the CDR3 gives the full variable domain: SAVISQKPSRDICQRGTSLTIQCQVDSQVTMMFWYRQQPGQSLTLIATANQGSEATYESGFVIDKFPISRPNLTFSTLTVSNMSPEDSSIYLCSVESATDNYGYTFGSGTRLTVV.

This clonotype showed up many times. The V gene is TRBV19, the J gene TRBJ2-7, with D possibly being TRBD2 (6 bases). This CDR3 is 14 amino acids long. V gave up 5 bases and J gave up 4 bases, with 15 bases separating them. Per the germline V gene, CDR1 is LNHDA and CDR2 is SQIVND (reference sequence). This chain's CDR3 is CASSPDGLHYEQYF. CDR3 DNA sequence: TGTGCCAGTAGTCCGGACGGACTACATTACGAGCAGTACTTC.

The chain recombines TRBV12-5 with TRBJ1-1, with D hard to call. The CDR3 contains 15 residues. V lost 3 bases to trimming and J lost 3 bases, with 14 bases between them. Per the germline V gene, CDR1 is LGHNT and CDR2 is FRNRAP. The CDR3 nucleotides are TGTGCTAGTGGTTTCCCTGCGAGGGAGGACACTGAAGCTTTCTTT. It specifies CASGFPAREDTEAFF.

The J gene is TRBJ1-1, the V gene TRBV7-9; a possible D gene is TRBD1 (5 bases). The germline V gene encodes CDR1 SEHNR and CDR2 FQNEAQ (reference sequence). This CDR3 contains 15 residues. The V and J ends lost 7 bases and 1 base respectively, with 16 bases between them. CDR3 protein: CASNPKGPRNTEAFF. For the CDR3, the DNA is TGTGCCAGCAACCCAAAGGGACCTCGGAACACTGAAGCTTTCTTT.

Note on this clonotype: An end of the junction differs from the germline gene, which may be a read error. V gene TRBV12-3 or TRBV12-4 combines with J gene TRBJ1-1; D not certain. This CDR3 has 15 residues. In DNA, the CDR3 is TGTGCCAGCAGTGCCCGTTATGAAGGGAACATTGAAGCTTTCTTT. Translation gives CASSARYEGNIEAFF.

CDR3 nucleotides: TGTGCCAGCAGCTTAAGTGAAGGGGGCTGTTTTTTT. Translated: CASSLSEGGCFF. This rearrangement joins TRBV11-2 to TRBJ1-4, with 7 positions matching TRBD1. The CDR3 sequence is 12 residues long. Trimming removed 2 bases from V and 17 bases from J; junction bases left unmatched: 8. Germline-derived CDR1 and CDR2 are SGHAT and FQNNGV. Full variable domain (missing parts from reference TRBV11-2 and TRBJ1-4): EAGVAQSPRYKIIEKRQSVAFWCNPISGHATLYWYQQILGQGPKLLIQFQNNGVVDDSQLPKDRFSAERLKGVDSTLKIQPAKLEDSAVYLCASSLSEGGCFFGSGTQLSVL.

The chain uses TRBV4-2 and TRBJ1-2; 7 bases align to TRBD1. The length of the CDR3 is 13 residues. V shed 0 bases, J shed 7 bases, and the junction held 2 bases outside the gene matches. Germline V CDR1 and CDR2: LGHNA, YNFKEQ. The CDR3, as DNA: TGTGCCAGCAGCCAAGAAGAGGGGGCTGGCTACACCTTC. Amino acids: CASSQEEGAGYTF.

Note on this clonotype: At one end the junction does not follow the germline gene, possibly because of a read error. This CDR3 is CASSPTSPRSNQPQHF. The CDR3, as DNA: TGTGCCAGCAGTCCCACATCCCCCCGAAGCAATCAGCCCCAGCATTTT. The V and J genes are TRBV10-3 and TRBJ1-5; no firm D call. Per the germline V gene, CDR1 is ENHRY and CDR2 is SYGVKD. The CDR3 consists of 16 residues.

The V and J genes are TRBV5-4 and TRBJ2-7; D is perhaps TRBD1 or TRBD2 (5 bases each). The germline V gene encodes CDR1 SGHNT and CDR2 YYREEE (reference sequence). The CDR3 is made up of 16 amino acids. Trimming removed 4 bases from V and 1 base from J, with 18 bases in between. CDR3 loop: CASSQDPGTGSYEQYF. CDR3 nucleotide sequence: TGTGCCAGCAGCCAAGATCCCGGGACGGGGTCCTACGAGCAGTACTTC.

The chain is built from TRBV12-5 and TRBJ1-6; tentative D call: TRBD1 (6 bases). This CDR3 has 17 amino acids. Trimming stripped 9 bases from V and 0 bases from J, with 18 bases between. Germline lookup yields CDR1 LGHNT and CDR2 FRNRAP. The CDR3 protein is CARVLGQGSSYNSPLHF. The CDR3 DNA is TGTGCTAGGGTGCTTGGCCAGGGGAGCTCCTATAATTCACCCCTCCACTTT. Filled out from reference TRBV12-5 and TRBJ1-6, the complete variable domain reads DARVTQTPRHKVTEMGQEVTMRCQPILGHNTVFWYRQTMMQGLELLAYFRNRAPLDDSGMPKDRFSAEMPDATLATLKIQPSEPRDSAVYFCARVLGQGSSYNSPLHFGNGTRLTVT.